Listed here is a single T cell receptor beta chain. Its specificity is not known. This sample is part of a study of T cell responses to AZD1222 COVID-19 vaccine. In the study overall: Pooling covered second doses at about 4 or about 12 weeks.

Study-wide findings and caveats: Spike-specific TCR breadth and depth rose after two AZD1222 doses. Regions 160-218 and 743-854 held dominance among vaccine-associated CD4 TCRs, which spanned spike. Seropositive status at baseline applied to only 5 or 6 AZD1222 recipients.

CDR1 is KGHSH and CDR2 is LQKENI in the germline V gene. The ends were cut back, 3 bases at V and 3 bases at J, with 11 bases in the middle. The CDR3 is 14 amino acids. Method: immunoSEQ multiplex PCR; TCRdb's copy keeps in-frame clones and lacks some. The sample has about 140,000 clones, 85% to 90% seen once. Material: peripheral blood, obtained on day 0 of AZD1222 vaccination. This rearrangement joins TRBV18 to TRBJ1-2; D remains ambiguous. This receptor was taken from an adult in good health. The CDR3 region is CASSPTLRDYGYTF. The CDR3 DNA reads TGTGCCAGCTCACCCACCCTGCGGGACTATGGCTACACCTTC.